Included here is one T cell receptor (beta chain) sequence, with context. Sequencing was performed with immunoSEQ multiplex PCR; in TCRdb, only in-frame clones are kept and a portion is missing. Of about 22,000 clones in the sample, nearly 80% were seen once. These data belong to a study of radiation and T cells in renal cell carcinoma. V shed 3 bases and J 0 bases; nucleotides not matched to a gene: 3. This CDR3 has 14 residues. Germline CDR1 SGHRS, CDR2 YFSETQ. Stated time point: baseline pretreatment blood. The treatment: 15 Gy SBRT to primary tumor, nephrectomy 4 weeks later. Clear cell pathology was present in this patient's renal cell carcinoma.

This rearrangement joins TRBV5-1 to TRBJ2-7, with 7 bases lining up with TRBD1. The source material was blood, sampled from a patient whose treatment included radiotherapy and nephrectomy. The receptor comes from a man in his 60s with renal cell carcinoma. The CDR3 is CASSSDRSSYEQYF. In DNA form, the CDR3 reads TGCGCCAGCAGCTCGGACAGGAGCTCCTACGAGCAGTACTTC.